This T cell receptor (beta chain) was documented in a study of blood T cell repertoires in COVID-19. In the study overall: Whether acute or convalescent, the COVID-19 samples came from the United States, Italy and Spain.

This table comes from immunoSEQ multiplex PCR, and its TCRdb copy is limited to in-frame clones, with some not included. The top ten hold 0.95% to 1.3% of the sample, which has 250,000 to 300,000 clones, approximately 92% seen once. Participants were aged about 18 to 90 years from roughly 26 US areas. J lost 4 bases, V lost 2 bases, and 4 bases had no gene match. Germline CDR1 reads SGHDN; CDR2 reads FVKESK. The CDR3 runs 15 residues. The source of this sequence is a woman aged 25 to 39 who had recovered from COVID-19. This chain links TRBV14 with TRBJ2-7, with TRBD2 identical over 11 bases. Sequencing was performed on PBMCs or T cells enriched from blood (not recorded which). For the CDR3, the DNA is TGTGCCAGCAGCCAACTTACTAGCGGGAGATACGAGCAGTACTTC. Amino acids: CASSQLTSGRYEQYF.